This T cell receptor beta chain originates from a study of T cells expressing NK-cell markers. Whole-study findings and limits: The CD3+CD56-NKG2C+ fraction was also led by these clonotypes in a few donors.

From germline, CDR1 is GTSNPN and CDR2 SVGIG (reference sequence). This CDR3 spans 13 amino acids. On this clonotype: What it binds is not known.

Using the 5' RACE reads, TCRdb records one entry per CDR3 protein without DNA. The ten most abundant clones cover 12% of a sample with around 140,000 distinct CDR3 sequences. The gene calls are TRBV30 and TRBJ2-5; TCRdb's D call, TRBD1, is unchecked because there is no DNA. Sample: blood T cells: a sorted CD56 or NKG2C T cell subset, CD4+ or CD8+ T cells, or bulk PBMC T cells (not recorded which). The receptor's source is a man aged 18 to 29 in good health. The CDR3 sequence: CAWNGGPQETQYF.